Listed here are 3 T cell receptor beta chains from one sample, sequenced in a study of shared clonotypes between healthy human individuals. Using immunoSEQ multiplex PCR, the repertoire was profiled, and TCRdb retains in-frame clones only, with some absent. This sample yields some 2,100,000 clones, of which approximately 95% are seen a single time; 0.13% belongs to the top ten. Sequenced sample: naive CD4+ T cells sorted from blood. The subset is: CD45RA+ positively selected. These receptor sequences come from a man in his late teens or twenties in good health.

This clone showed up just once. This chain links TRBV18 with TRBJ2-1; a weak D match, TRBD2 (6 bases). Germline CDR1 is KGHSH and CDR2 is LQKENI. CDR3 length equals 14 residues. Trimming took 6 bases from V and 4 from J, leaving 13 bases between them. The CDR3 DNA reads TGTGCCAGCTCCGGCGGGGCCCTGTACAATGAGCAGTTCTTC. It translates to CASSGGALYNEQFF.

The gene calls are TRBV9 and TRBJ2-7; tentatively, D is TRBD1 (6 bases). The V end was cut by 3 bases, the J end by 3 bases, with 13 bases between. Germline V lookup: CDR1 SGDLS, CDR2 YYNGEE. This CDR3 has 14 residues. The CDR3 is CASSAGQQLYEQYF. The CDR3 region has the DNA TGTGCCAGCAGCGCGGGACAACAACTCTACGAGCAGTACTTC.

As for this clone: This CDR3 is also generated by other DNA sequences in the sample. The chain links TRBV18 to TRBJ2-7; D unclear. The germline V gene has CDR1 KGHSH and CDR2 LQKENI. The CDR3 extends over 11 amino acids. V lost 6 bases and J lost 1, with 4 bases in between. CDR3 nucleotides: TGTGCCAGCTCCGGATCCTACGAGCAGTACTTC. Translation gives CASSGSYEQYF.